This TCR beta chain was sequenced in a study of T-cell memory formation after mild COVID-19. Study findings and constraints: Detection of some responders pre-infection suggested pre-existing cross-reactive memory T cells participated.

MiXCR was run by TCRdb on the 5' RACE reads, yielding one entry per CDR3 protein. Of about 210,000 distinct CDR3 sequences in the sample, roughly 30% were seen once. This CDR3 is 13 amino acids long. Between the trimmed V and J ends, which lost 4 bases and 5 bases, there was a span of 9 bases. Germline V lookup: CDR1 SGHTA, CDR2 FQGTGA. As concerns this clonotype: Its target is not known.

The material sequenced was PBMCs or a T cell subset sorted from them (not recorded which). This rearrangement joins TRBV7-3 to TRBJ2-1; tentative D call: TRBD2 (5 bases). The sequence was obtained from an adult woman who had mild COVID-19 (a few samples of this study predate the infection). Cell type and time point are not known. CDR3 protein: CASSYRTDNEQFF. The CDR3 nucleotides read TGTGCCAGCAGCTACCGGACTGACAATGAGCAGTTCTTC.